This is a list of T cell receptor beta chains from one sample in a study of OX40 agonist ivuxolimab in advanced cancers. The table came from immunoSEQ multiplex PCR; TCRdb's copy has only in-frame clones and leaves some out. Counted here are about 73,000 clones, about nine tenths occurring once; the ten biggest clones make up under 0.65%. Sequencing was performed on CD4+ or CD8+ T cells sorted from blood, taken in a trial of the OX40 agonist ivuxolimab. Every receptor here comes from an adult with an advanced solid tumor such as melanoma, head and neck, liver or kidney cancer. Both conserved end residues are part of each CDR3. The D gene is left open where the match is weak. Not all rows give a size; the values are once, few, many and, for expanded clones, a class.

j_gene | abundance | v_gene | d_gene | CDR3aa | CDR3nt
TRBJ2-5 | NA | TRBV18 | NA | CASSPPKGAGQETQYF | TGTGCCAGCTCACCACCGAAAGGCGCAGGTCAAGAGACCCAGTACTTC
TRBJ1-1 | NA | TRBV12-5 | TRBD1 | CASGRGTGNTEAFF | TGTGCTAGTGGCCGTGGGACAGGGAACACTGAAGCTTTCTTT
TRBJ1-1 | NA | TRBV19 | NA | CASTQKRDTEAFF | TGTGCCAGTACACAAAAGAGAGACACTGAAGCTTTCTTT
TRBJ2-5 | once | TRBV7-2 | TRBD1 | CASSTWTGQETQYF | TGTGCCAGCAGCACCTGGACAGGCCAAGAGACCCAGTACTTC
TRBJ2-7 | few | TRBV28 | NA | CASSRPGPFYEQYF | TGTGCCAGCAGCCGCCCGGGTCCGTTCTACGAGCAGTACTTC
TRBJ1-4 | NA | TRBV5-1 | NA | CASREGGVGEKLFF | TGCGCCAGCAGGGAGGGGGGCGTCGGCGAAAAACTGTTTTTT
TRBJ2-1 | NA | TRBV5-1 | NA | CASSLDPSGANEQFF | TGCGCCAGCAGCTTGGACCCCTCGGGGGCGAATGAGCAGTTCTTC
TRBJ2-1 | NA | TRBV7-9 | TRBD2 | CASSLEVSSGTYNEQFF | TGTGCCAGCAGCTTAGAGGTATCTAGCGGGACCTACAATGAGCAGTTCTTC
TRBJ1-1 | NA | TRBV5-1 | NA | CASKMGGLNEAFF | TGCGCCAGCAAGATGGGGGGCCTAAATGAAGCTTTCTTT
TRBJ2-2 | NA | TRBV5-5 | NA | CASSWGQNTGELFF | TGTGCCAGCAGCTGGGGACAGAACACCGGGGAGCTGTTTTTT
TRBJ1-1 | NA | TRBV19 | TRBD1 | CASSPQTGSRTEAFF | TGTGCCAGTAGTCCCCAGACAGGGTCTCGGACTGAAGCTTTCTTT
TRBJ2-3 | NA | TRBV5-8 | TRBD1 | CASSREGASTDTQYF | TGTGCCAGCAGTCGAGAGGGGGCTTCGACAGATACGCAGTATTTT
TRBJ2-7 | NA | TRBV6-1 | TRBD2 | CAARTSGPYEQYF | TGTGCCGCAAGGACTAGCGGACCCTACGAGCAGTACTTC
TRBJ1-2 | NA | TRBV27 | NA | CASSLTGTRLGGYTF | TGTGCCAGCAGTCTAACCGGGACCCGTCTCGGGGGCTACACCTTC
TRBJ2-3 | NA | TRBV7-8 | NA | CASSSNADTQYF | TGTGCCAGCAGTTCTAACGCAGATACGCAGTATTTT
TRBJ2-1 | NA | TRBV4-1 | TRBD2 | CASSQDRFGLGEGEQFF | TGCGCCAGCAGCCAAGATCGGTTTGGACTAGGTGAGGGTGAGCAGTTCTTC
TRBJ2-7 | NA | TRBV19 | NA | CARFRSGHLYEQYF | TGTGCCAGGTTTCGCTCGGGACACCTCTACGAGCAGTACTTC
TRBJ2-7 | NA | TRBV13 | NA | CASSPPRVPYEQYF | TGTGCCAGCAGCCCACCCCGGGTCCCCTACGAGCAGTACTTC
TRBJ2-1 | NA | TRBV28 | TRBD1 | CASSLRPGQVRRQFF | TGTGCCAGCAGTTTGCGGCCGGGACAGGTTCGACGGCAGTTCTTC
TRBJ2-3 | NA | TRBV19 | NA | CASRGEPPTDTQYF | TGTGCCAGTAGGGGAGAGCCTCCCACAGATACGCAGTATTTT
TRBJ1-4 | NA | TRBV19 | NA | CASSGQTATNEKLFF | TGTGCCAGTAGTGGCCAGACCGCAACTAATGAAAAACTGTTTTTT
TRBJ1-5 | once | TRBV27 | NA | CASSLIGSNQPQHF | TGTGCCAGCAGTTTAATAGGGAGCAATCAGCCCCAGCATTTT
TRBJ2-7 | NA | TRBV28 | TRBD2 | CASSSGLAGVSEQYF | TGTGCCAGCAGTTCGGGACTAGCGGGAGTGTCCGAGCAGTACTTC
TRBJ1-2 | NA | TRBV6-1 | NA | CASNLGPNYGYAF | TGTGCCAGCAACCTCGGACCTAACTATGGCTACGCCTTC
TRBJ1-1 | NA | TRBV9 | TRBD1 | CASSATGGGTEAFF | TGTGCCAGCAGCGCGACAGGGGGCGGCACTGAAGCTTTCTTT
TRBJ2-7 | NA | TRBV10-3 | TRBD1 | CAISDRAGTGGKEQYF | TGTGCCATCAGCGATCGAGCCGGGACAGGGGGAAAGGAGCAGTACTTC
TRBJ2-3 | NA | TRBV5-6 | NA | CASTPQAGAFDTQYF | TGTGCCAGCACCCCCCAGGCGGGGGCATTTGATACGCAGTATTTT
TRBJ2-6 | once | TRBV19 | NA | CASNRGDNSGANVLTF | TGTGCCAGTAATAGAGGGGATAATTCTGGGGCCAACGTCCTGACTTTC
TRBJ2-7 | NA | TRBV7-2 | TRBD2 | CASSRTSGASFSYEQYF | TGTGCCAGCAGCCGCACTAGCGGGGCTTCCTTCTCCTACGAGCAGTACTTC
TRBJ2-4 | NA | TRBV7-2 | TRBD1 | CASSSATGYGKNIQYF | TGTGCCAGCAGCTCTGCGACAGGGTACGGCAAAAACATTCAGTACTTC
TRBJ2-1 | once | TRBV11-3 | NA | CASSLESRFGNEQFF | TGTGCCAGCAGCTTAGAATCCAGGTTTGGGAATGAGCAGTTCTTC
TRBJ1-3 | NA | TRBV6-6 | NA | CASSPPGGAGNTIYF | TGTGCCAGCAGCCCCCCCGGGGGGGCTGGAAACACCATATATTTT
TRBJ2-2 | NA | TRBV27 | TRBD1 | CASRTTGVGGELFF | TGTGCCAGCAGGACGACAGGGGTCGGCGGGGAGCTGTTTTTT
TRBJ2-3 | NA | TRBV10-3 | NA | CAISEKTASRDTQYF | TGTGCCATCAGTGAGAAAACGGCTAGCAGAGATACGCAGTATTTT
TRBJ1-3 | NA | TRBV29-1 | NA | CSVRRGNTIYF | TGCAGCGTCCGACGAGGAAACACCATATATTTT
TRBJ2-5 | NA | TRBV28 | NA | CASRGPGSQETQYF | TGTGCCAGCCGGGGACCCGGGTCTCAAGAGACCCAGTACTTC
TRBJ1-4 | NA | TRBV5-4 | NA | CASSVGMGEKLFF | TGTGCCAGCAGCGTGGGTATGGGTGAAAAACTGTTTTTT
TRBJ2-1 | once | TRBV7-6 | TRBD1 | CASSNDRDQFF | TGTGCCAGCAGCAACGACAGGGATCAGTTCTTC
TRBJ2-7 | NA | TRBV27 | TRBD1 | CASSLWGQGGEQYF | TGTGCCAGCAGTTTATGGGGACAGGGGGGAGAGCAGTACTTC
TRBJ1-2 | NA | TRBV11-2 | NA | CASSLWLYGYGYTF | TGTGCCAGCAGCTTGTGGTTGTACGGCTATGGCTACACCTTC
TRBJ1-4 | NA | TRBV13 | NA | CASSLGNSRGSDNEKLFF | TGTGCCAGCAGCTTAGGGAACTCTCGGGGATCGGATAATGAAAAACTGTTTTTT
TRBJ1-2 | NA | TRBV5-1 | TRBD1 | CASSATDRANYGYTF | TGCGCCAGCAGCGCGACGGACAGGGCTAACTATGGCTACACCTTC
TRBJ2-7 | once | TRBV6-4 | TRBD2 | CASRSGSYYEQYF | TGTGCCAGCAGAAGCGGGAGTTACTACGAGCAGTACTTC
TRBJ2-5 | NA | TRBV15 | TRBD2 | CATSRELAGQETQYF | TGTGCCACCAGCAGAGAACTAGCGGGGCAAGAGACCCAGTACTTC
TRBJ2-7 | NA | TRBV27 | NA | CASSSDPVSYEQYF | TGTGCCAGCAGTTCGGACCCTGTTTCCTACGAGCAGTACTTC
TRBJ1-2 | few | TRBV6-5 | NA | CASSSTVDYGYTF | TGTGCCAGCAGTTCGACAGTTGACTATGGCTACACCTTC
TRBJ2-5 | NA | TRBV19 | NA | CASKAWRDGGETQYF | TGTGCCAGCAAAGCGTGGCGGGATGGCGGTGAGACCCAGTACTTC
TRBJ1-6 | NA | TRBV6-1 | NA | CASSVPGYSPLHF | TGTGCCAGCAGTGTTCCGGGCTATTCACCCCTCCACTTT